The present entry profiles one TCR beta chain with its context. The data stem from a study of CD8 T cells in Susac syndrome. Germline V gene data show CDR1 as SGHDT and CDR2 as YYEEEE. This CDR3 is built from 14 residues. V was pared by 1 base and J by 3 bases, with 3 bases of the junction left unmatched. RNA in amounts of about 0.5 to 1 ug was reverse transcribed with random hexamers. TCRdb passed the immunoSEQ multiplex PCR reads through MiXCR, listing each CDR3 protein once. The data contain 95,000 to 150,000 distinct CDR3 sequences, just over 90% of them seen just once; the ten biggest clones take up roughly 0.31%.

The gene calls are TRBV5-6 and TRBJ2-7; 8 nucleotides align to TRBD1. The sequence came from a human donor with multiple sclerosis. The sample taken for sequencing was CD8+ T cells from PBMCs. The CDR3 is CASSLWGQDYEQYF. DNA for the CDR3: TGTGCCAGCAGCTTGTGGGGACAGGACTACGAGCAGTACTTC.